The 4 T cell receptor beta chains in this list originate from one sample, sequenced in a study of regulatory dendritic cells for organ transplantation. Allogeneic regulatory or mature dendritic cells were co-cultured for 5 days with CFSE-labeled sorted T cells at 1:10. Their target antigens are unknown. The assay was immunoSEQ multiplex PCR, and TCRdb's table has in-frame clones only and misses some. The data contain around 20,000 clones, approximately 85% of them singletons. Sequencing was performed on naive CD4+ T cells from blood cultured with regulatory dendritic cells. Subset: CD45RA+ naive T cells. All receptors come from a human donor in good health.

The gene calls are TRBV2 and TRBJ1-2, with D possibly TRBD1 on 6 matching bases. Germline CDR1 is SNHLY and CDR2 is FYNNEI. Trimming left V 3 bases short and J 8 bases short, with 13 bases between. The CDR3 runs 13 residues. CDR3 sequence (DNA): TGTGCCAGCAGTGACGGACAGAAAACCGGCTACACCTTC. Encoded protein: CASSDGQKTGYTF.

The gene calls are TRBV7-3 and TRBJ2-3; TRBD1 matches 10 bases. CDR3 length: 18 amino acids. Germline V gene data show CDR1 as SGHTA and CDR2 as FQGTGA. V gave up 6 bases and J gave up 5 bases; unmatched junction bases: 17. The CDR3 bases are TGTGCCAGCAGGATAACTCACCTCGGGACAGGGGCGATAGATACGCAGTATTTT. The encoded protein is CASRITHLGTGAIDTQYF. Filled out from reference TRBV7-3 and TRBJ2-3, the complete variable domain reads GAGVSQTPSNKVTEKGKYVELRCDPISGHTALYWYRQSLGQGPEFLIYFQGTGAADDSGLPNDRFFAVRPEGSVSTLKIQRTERGDSAVYLCASRITHLGTGAIDTQYFGPGTRLTVL.

The V call is TRBV30, the J call TRBJ1-2; weak D call: TRBD1 (5 bases). This CDR3 has 15 residues. V dropped 1 base and J dropped 5 bases, with 17 bases sitting between them. Germline-derived CDR1 and CDR2 are GTSNPN and SVGIG (reference sequence). The CDR3 loop is CAWSAGDSSRYGYTF. CDR3 nucleotides: TGTGCCTGGAGTGCCGGTGACAGTTCGAGATATGGCTACACCTTC.

V usage is TRBV7-2 and J usage is TRBJ1-5; D unresolved. Looked up from germline, CDR1 is SGHTA and CDR2 is FQGNSA. V was shortened by 1 base and J by 2 bases, with 3 bases between the two germline ends. CDR3 length equals 13 residues. DNA of the CDR3: TGTGCCAGCAGCTTAGTAGGCAATCAGCCCCAGCATTTT. It specifies CASSLVGNQPQHF.